This T cell receptor beta chain came from a study of shared clonotypes between healthy human individuals. This CDR3 is 14 amino acids long. The germline gives CDR1 MGHDK, CDR2 SYGVNS. Trimming took 0 bases from V and 4 from J, leaving 9 bases between them. Sorted-subset replicate PCR reactions contained 200 to 250 ng DNA, corresponding to tens of thousands of T cell genomes. TCRdb's copy holds only in-frame clones and misses some; the assay was immunoSEQ multiplex PCR. The sample has roughly 1,600,000 clones; about 98.5% are singletons. This receptor was identified in a man aged 25 to 40 in good health. Sequences were obtained from naive CD4+ T cells sorted from blood. The subset here: CD45RA+ positively selected. The genes are TRBV25-1 and TRBJ1-2; D is uncertain. The CDR3 here is CASSEYGQVYGYTF. DNA of the CDR3: TGTGCCAGCAGTGAATATGGGCAGGTCTATGGCTACACCTTC.